The 10 T cell receptor beta chains below all came from one sample that was sequenced in a study of blood T cell repertoires in COVID-19. Assay: immunoSEQ multiplex PCR; the TCRdb copy retains only in-frame clones and omits some. The sample yields approximately 330,000 clones, around 89% seen once. Sequencing was carried out using peripheral blood. Receptor source: a woman between 40 and 50 years old with COVID-19, enrolled during active disease.

V gene TRBV28 combines with J gene TRBJ1-1; D remains unclear. Germline V gene lookup returns CDR1 MDHEN and CDR2 SYDVKM. V was trimmed by 6 bases and J by 3 bases, leaving 5 bases between them. The CDR3 has 11 residues. The CDR3 DNA reads TGTGCCAGCAGACTGTACACTGAAGCTTTCTTT. It yields the protein CASRLYTEAFF.

The V gene is TRBV19, the J gene TRBJ2-3; 11 bases map to TRBD2. Germline V CDR1 and CDR2: LNHDA, SQIVND (reference sequence). This CDR3 has 19 amino acids. V lost 4 bases to trimming and J lost 6 bases; unmatched junction nucleotides: 18. The CDR3 reads CASSNGFGSSGGAKDTQYF. The CDR3 bases are TGTGCCAGTAGTAACGGGTTCGGTAGTAGCGGGGGGGCAAAGGATACGCAGTATTTT.

The genes are TRBV19 and TRBJ1-2; D is possibly TRBD1 (6 bases). Germline loops: CDR1 LNHDA, CDR2 SQIVND (reference sequence). Between the trimmed V and J ends, which lost 5 bases and 4 bases, there was a span of 20 bases. CDR3 length: 16 residues. CDR3 coding DNA: TGTGCCAGTAGTGTTCGGGACACGCATTCAACCTATGGCTACACCTTC. Its translation is CASSVRDTHSTYGYTF.

V usage is TRBV6-5 and J usage is TRBJ1-1; possible D gene TRBD1, 6 bases. The germline V gene has CDR1 MNHEY and CDR2 SVGAGI. The V end was cut by 6 bases, the J end by 8 bases, with 13 bases between. The length of the CDR3 is 12 residues. The CDR3 DNA follows: TGTGCCAGCAGCCGCGGACAGAGAGAAGCTTTCTTT. Translating gives CASSRGQREAFF.

The chain is built from TRBV27 and TRBJ2-7; possibly TRBD1 for D (5 bases). The V gene lost 7 bases and the J gene lost 4 bases, with 11 bases spanning the gap. The CDR3 runs 12 residues. CDR1 is MNHEY, CDR2 SMNVEV, per germline (reference sequence). The DNA for the CDR3 is TGTGCCAGCATGGGGCAGAAGTACGAGCAGTACTTC. This translates into CASMGQKYEQYF.

The CDR3 bases are TGTGCCAGCAGCTTCTCCGCCGGTTACAATGAGCAGTTCTTC. It encodes CASSFSAGYNEQFF. The V gene is TRBV5-5, the J gene TRBJ2-1, with no clear D. CDR3 length: 14 amino acids. V lost 2 bases and J lost 4, with 10 bases in between. The germline V gene encodes CDR1 SGHKS and CDR2 YYEKEE (reference sequence).

On this clone: In the same sample, other DNA sequences code for this CDR3. The chain recombines TRBV12-3 or TRBV12-4 with TRBJ1-5; TRBD1 agrees at 10 bases. Germline trimming cut 8 bases from V and 5 bases from J; bases unmatched to any gene: 3. The CDR3 totals 13 residues. CDR3 loop: CASRGQGDQPQHF. In DNA form, the CDR3 reads TGTGCCAGCCGCGGACAGGGGGATCAGCCCCAGCATTTT.

V and J are TRBV5-1 and TRBJ2-2; the D is unclear. V lost 1 base to trimming and J lost 0 bases, with 10 bases between them. The CDR3 has 16 residues. The germline gives CDR1 SGHRS, CDR2 YFSETQ. For the CDR3, the DNA is TGCGCCAGCAGCTTGAATCCCCACACGAACACCGGGGAGCTGTTTTTT. This translates into CASSLNPHTNTGELFF.

Note on this clone: The junction departs from the called germline gene at one end, perhaps through a read error. The gene calls are TRBV18 and TRBJ1-1, with a weak D call TRBD1 (6 bases). The CDR3 is 19 amino acids. The germline V gene has CDR1 KGHSH and CDR2 LQKENI. This CDR3 is CASSPLPVGGASANTEAFF. The CDR3 DNA reads TGTGCCAGCTCACCACTACCGGTGGGGGGGGCAAGTGCGAACACTGAAGCCTTCTTT.

This chain connects TRBV6-6 to TRBJ1-3; no clear D. The germline V gene encodes CDR1 MNHNY and CDR2 SVGAGI (reference sequence). V was cut by 7 bases and J by 2 bases, with 18 bases left in between. This CDR3 is built from 16 residues. The CDR3 DNA reads as TGTGCCAGCAATCCCCCGAGCCCTTCCCCTGGAAACACCATATATTTT. This encodes CASNPPSPSPGNTIYF.